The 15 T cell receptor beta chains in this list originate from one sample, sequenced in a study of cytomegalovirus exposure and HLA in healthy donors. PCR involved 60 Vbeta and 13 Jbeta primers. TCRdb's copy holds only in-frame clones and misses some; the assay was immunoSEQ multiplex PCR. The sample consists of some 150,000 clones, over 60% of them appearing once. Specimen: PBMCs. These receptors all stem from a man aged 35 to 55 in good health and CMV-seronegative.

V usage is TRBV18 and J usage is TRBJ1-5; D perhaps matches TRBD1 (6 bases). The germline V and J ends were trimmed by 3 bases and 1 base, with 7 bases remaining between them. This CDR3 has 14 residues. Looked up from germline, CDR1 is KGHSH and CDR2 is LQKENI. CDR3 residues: CASSPGQSNQPQHF. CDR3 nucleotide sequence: TGTGCCAGCTCACCCGGACAGAGCAATCAGCCCCAGCATTTT.

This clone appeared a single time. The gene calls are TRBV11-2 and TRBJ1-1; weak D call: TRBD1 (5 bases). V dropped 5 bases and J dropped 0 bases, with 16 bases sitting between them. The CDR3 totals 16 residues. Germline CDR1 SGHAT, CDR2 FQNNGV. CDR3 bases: TGTGCCAGCAGCCCTCTTGGGGCGGTCATGAACACTGAAGCTTTCTTT. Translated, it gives CASSPLGAVMNTEAFF.

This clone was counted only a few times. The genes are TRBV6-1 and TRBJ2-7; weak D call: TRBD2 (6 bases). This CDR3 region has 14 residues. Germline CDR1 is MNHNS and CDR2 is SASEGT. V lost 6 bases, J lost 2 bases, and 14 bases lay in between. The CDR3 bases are TGTGCCAGCAGAAGAGGGAGGAGGACCTACGAGCAGTACTTC. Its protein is CASRRGRRTYEQYF.

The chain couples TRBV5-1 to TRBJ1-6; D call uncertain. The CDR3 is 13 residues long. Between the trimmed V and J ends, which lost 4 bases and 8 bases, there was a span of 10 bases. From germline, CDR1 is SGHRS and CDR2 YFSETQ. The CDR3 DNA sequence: TGCGCCAGCAGCCCCGATATAGATTCACCCCTCCACTTT. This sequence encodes CASSPDIDSPLHF.

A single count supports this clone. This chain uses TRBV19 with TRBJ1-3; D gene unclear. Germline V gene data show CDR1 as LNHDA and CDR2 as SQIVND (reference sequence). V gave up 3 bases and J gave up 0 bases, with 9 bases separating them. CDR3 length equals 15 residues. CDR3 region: CASSIPGISGNTIYF. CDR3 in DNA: TGTGCCAGTAGTATTCCGGGAATCTCTGGAAACACCATATATTTT.

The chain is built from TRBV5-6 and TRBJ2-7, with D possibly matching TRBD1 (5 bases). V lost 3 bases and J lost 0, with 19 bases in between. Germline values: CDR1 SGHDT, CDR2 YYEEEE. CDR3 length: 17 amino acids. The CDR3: CASSSDGGHWSSYEQYF. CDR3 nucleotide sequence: TGTGCCAGCAGCTCGGATGGCGGACACTGGAGCTCCTACGAGCAGTACTTC.

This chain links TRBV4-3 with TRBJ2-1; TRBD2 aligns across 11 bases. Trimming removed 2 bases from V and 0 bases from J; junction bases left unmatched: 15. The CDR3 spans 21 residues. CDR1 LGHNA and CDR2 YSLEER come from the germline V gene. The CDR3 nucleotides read TGCGCCAGCAGCCAAAGCCGTCCCGGGACTAGCGGAACCAGCTCCTACAATGAGCAGTTCTTC. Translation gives CASSQSRPGTSGTSSYNEQFF.

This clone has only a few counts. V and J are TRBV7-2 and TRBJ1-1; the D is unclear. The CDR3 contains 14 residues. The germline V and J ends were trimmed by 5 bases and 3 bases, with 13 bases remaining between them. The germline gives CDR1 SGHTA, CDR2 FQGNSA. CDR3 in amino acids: CASSPLGADTEAFF. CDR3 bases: TGTGCCAGCAGCCCCCTGGGTGCGGACACTGAAGCTTTCTTT.

CDR3 amino acids: CASSQTVANGYTF. The CDR3 nucleotides are TGCGCCAGCAGCCAAACAGTCGCGAATGGCTACACCTTC. The chain employs TRBV4-1 and TRBJ1-2; no reliable D call. The CDR3 length is 13 residues. Germline V gene lookup returns CDR1 MGHRA and CDR2 YSYEKL. With 2 bases removed from V and 6 bases from J, the gap between germline ends came to 10 bases.

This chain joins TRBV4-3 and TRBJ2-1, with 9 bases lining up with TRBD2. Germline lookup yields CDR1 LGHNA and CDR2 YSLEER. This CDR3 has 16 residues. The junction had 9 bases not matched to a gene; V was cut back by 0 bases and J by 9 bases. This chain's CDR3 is CASSQEWASGAREQFF. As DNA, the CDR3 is TGCGCCAGCAGCCAAGAATGGGCTAGCGGGGCTCGTGAGCAGTTCTTC.

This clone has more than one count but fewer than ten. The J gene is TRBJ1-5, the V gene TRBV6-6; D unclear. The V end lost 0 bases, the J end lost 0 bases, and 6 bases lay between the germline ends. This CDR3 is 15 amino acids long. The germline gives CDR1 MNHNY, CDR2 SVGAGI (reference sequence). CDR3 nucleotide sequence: TGTGCCAGCAGTTACTCGTACGGTAGCAATCAGCCCCAGCATTTT. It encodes CASSYSYGSNQPQHF.

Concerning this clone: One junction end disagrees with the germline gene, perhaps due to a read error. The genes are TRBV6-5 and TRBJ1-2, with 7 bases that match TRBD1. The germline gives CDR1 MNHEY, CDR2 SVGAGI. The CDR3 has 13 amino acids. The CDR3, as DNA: TGTGCCAGCAGCTCCCAGGGGGGTTATGGCTACCCCTTC. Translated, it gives CASSSQGGYGYPF.

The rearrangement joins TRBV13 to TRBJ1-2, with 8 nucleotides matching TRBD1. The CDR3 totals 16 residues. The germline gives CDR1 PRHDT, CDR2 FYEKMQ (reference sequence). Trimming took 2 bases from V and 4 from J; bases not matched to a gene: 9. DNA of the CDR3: TGTGCCAGCAGCTTAAATACCGGACAGGGTGGCTATGGCTACACCTTC. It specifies CASSLNTGQGGYGYTF.

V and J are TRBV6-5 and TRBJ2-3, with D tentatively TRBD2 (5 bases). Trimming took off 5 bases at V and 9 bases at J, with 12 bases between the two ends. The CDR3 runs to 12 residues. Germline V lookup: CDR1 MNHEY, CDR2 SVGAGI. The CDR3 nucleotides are TGTGCCAGCAGTCCCCCTCGGGGAACGCAGTATTTT. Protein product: CASSPPRGTQYF.

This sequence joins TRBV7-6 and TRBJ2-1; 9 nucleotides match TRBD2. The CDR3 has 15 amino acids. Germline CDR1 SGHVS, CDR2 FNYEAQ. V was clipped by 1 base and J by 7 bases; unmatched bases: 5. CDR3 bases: TGTGCCAGCAGCTTAGTGGCGGGAGGGCCAAATGAGCAGTTCTTC. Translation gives CASSLVAGGPNEQFF.